This T cell receptor (beta chain) is from a study of shared clonotypes between healthy human individuals. Overall study results and limits: Non-shared clonotypes showed lower generation probabilities than clonotypes common to all four donors.

In the case of this clone: The target antigen is unknown.

Authors' processing steps: Sequence data from immunoSEQ were junction-only and lacked quality scores; consequently, filtering differed. TCRdb keeps only in-frame clones here, not all; method: immunoSEQ multiplex PCR. Clone size and V and J calls were adopted from that table, with D and trimming inferred from the DNA. This table has approximately 2.3 million clones, 85% to 95% appearing once. Trimming removed 5 bases from V and 0 bases from J, with 11 bases in between. Germline CDR1 is MDHEN and CDR2 is SYDVKM. The CDR3 loop spans 15 amino acids. This chain connects TRBV28 to TRBJ1-5, with TRBD1 as a possible D gene (5 bases). The sequenced sample consisted of naive CD4+ T cells from PBMCs. Subset: CD45RA+ positively selected. The clonotype comes from a man aged 18-30 years in good health. Some clones in this sample may be carry-over from other donors' samples. CDR3 in DNA: TGTGCCAGCAGTGCAGGGTTCTATAGCAATCAGCCCCAGCATTTT. Protein product: CASSAGFYSNQPQHF. Together with reference TRBV28 and TRBJ1-5, the CDR3 gives the full variable domain: DVKVTQSSRYLVKRTGEKVFLECVQDMDHENMFWYRQDPGLGLRLIYFSYDVKMKEKGDIPEGYSVSREKKERFSLILESASTNQTSMYLCASSAGFYSNQPQHFGDGTRLSIL.